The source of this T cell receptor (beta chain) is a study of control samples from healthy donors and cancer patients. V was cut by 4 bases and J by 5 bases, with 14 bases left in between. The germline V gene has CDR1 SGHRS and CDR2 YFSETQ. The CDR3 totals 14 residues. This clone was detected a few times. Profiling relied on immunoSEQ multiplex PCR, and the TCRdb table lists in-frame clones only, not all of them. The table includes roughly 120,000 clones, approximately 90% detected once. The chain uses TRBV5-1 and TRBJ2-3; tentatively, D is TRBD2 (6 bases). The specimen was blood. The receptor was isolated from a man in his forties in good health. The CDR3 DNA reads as TGCGCCAGCAGCCACGGCGGGGTGGGAGATACGCAGTATTTT. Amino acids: CASSHGGVGDTQYF.